The clone carrying this T cell receptor (beta chain) appeared many times. Its antigen is not identified. Aged 18 to 65, hyperthyroidism patients had new diagnoses of under 2 months' duration. Sampling over 8 ml of fresh peripheral blood provided the PBMCs. The source of the sample is a study of Graves' ophthalmopathy and Graves' hyperthyroidism. Study-level findings and limits: The model forecast ophthalmopathy progression, reaching under 71% sensitivity and approximately 72% specificity.

Scientists amplified the TCR beta CDR3 regions from RNA transcripts. Second-round multiplex PCR followed a first-round RT-PCR using HTBI primers. TCRdb independently ran MiXCR on the multiplex PCR reads; one entry per CDR3 protein. This table has 300,000 to 500,000 distinct CDR3 sequences, roughly 14% appearing once. This CDR3 is built from 14 residues. In germline, CDR1 is MDHEN, CDR2 SYDVKM. V lost 6 bases, J lost 3 bases, and 14 bases lay in between. The V call is TRBV28, the J call TRBJ1-2; tentative D call: TRBD1 (6 bases). The sample taken for sequencing was peripheral blood. This sequence was found in a woman aged 18 to 35 with stable Graves' hyperthyroidism. The CDR3 sequence is CASSPAQGHYGYTF. The CDR3 nucleotides read TGTGCCAGCAGCCCCGCTCAGGGGCACTATGGCTACACCTTC.